The present T cell receptor beta chain was sequenced within a study of T cell responses to AZD1222 COVID-19 vaccine (dated by TCRdb to 2020 to 2022). As for the study more broadly: Because spike-specific TCR depth and breadth did not differ between the two schedules, AZD1222 recipients who got a second dose at roughly 4 weeks were pooled with those who got a second dose at roughly 12 weeks. A total of approximately 230 trial participants underwent TCR sequencing, of whom around 200 received two doses of AZD1222 and 26 received two doses of the MenACWY control vaccine. Trial participants were enrolled into age subgroups of 18-55, 56-69 and 70-plus years, which contained approximately 150, 28 and 58 TCR-sequenced participants, respectively.

What the time point label conveys for this sample: baseline before first vaccination. The vaccinee samples were drawn from two UK trials, COV001 and COV002, one of which was a single-blind randomized controlled phase 2/3 trial testing AZD1222 (ChAdOx1 nCoV-19) in healthy adults. Trial participant PBMC samples were collected at day 0 and day 28 after the second dose for TCRbeta chain sequencing. Overall results and qualifications from the work: In the small 56-69-year group, the increase in depth fell short of significance, most likely because of low power. Vaccine-associated CD4 TCRs spanned the whole spike protein, with dominant responses in regions 160-218 and 743-854. Because no day 14 peak-response samples were available, repertoires were characterized only after the peak T cell response. Most participants were white British and females outnumbered males, and the authors suggested that clonal diversity may have been underestimated. Conclusions about previously exposed vaccinees were limited because only six AZD1222 recipients were SARS-CoV-2 seropositive at baseline. A significant rise in spike-specific TCR breadth and depth was observed after two AZD1222 doses relative to day 0 and relative to MenACWY recipients. Nearly half of unique spike-specific TCRs reportedly recognized epitopes outside regions mutated in the B.1.351 and B.1.1.7 variants.

On this clone: Its antigen has not been determined. There are no base qualities to consult, and no much larger clone falls within one base.

The CDR3 regions of human TCRbeta chains were analyzed by immunosequencing. On the authors' methods: Repertoire TCRs were matched against a reference library of SARS-CoV-2-specific TCRs generated with the MIRA antigen-specificity platform. Breadth meant the fraction of unique TCRs that were SARS-CoV-2-associated, whereas depth meant the fraction of total T cells that were SARS-CoV-2-associated. Using the MIRA data, every spike-specific TCR was mapped to the spike region that the TCR reacted to and assigned to either a CD4 or a CD8 class. Log10-transformed breadth and depth values were compared by one-way ANOVA with Sidak's multiple comparisons tests. The immuneACCESS repertoire file appears here via TCRdb, limited to in-frame rearrangements. These files lack a portion of the clones; in checked studies, under half of the deficit traces to unresolved V genes, and the cause of the others is not known. The V and J calls and clone size come from that table; D and trimming were worked out from the DNA. Recorded for this sample are under 150,000 clones; about 92% of them occurred a single time. The top ten hold about 1.1% of the sample.

Deletion took 0 bases off V and 11 bases off J, with a span of 19 bases between the germline ends. The germline V gene (reference sequence) sets CDR1 to LNHNV and CDR2 to YYDKDF. Inclusive of the bounding cysteine and phenylalanine, the CDR3 is 15 residues long. The kept DNA is CDR3 alone, 45 bases in frame from the first base. Here the chain combines TRBV15 and TRBJ1-1, with the D gene too uncertain to name. Source: peripheral blood, taken on day 0 of AZD1222 vaccination. The sequence came from an adult in good health. The nucleotides read TGTGCCACCAGCAGAGATAGGGATTTACCTCTTGGTGCTTTCTTT. This encodes CATSRDRDLPLGAFF.